The 26 T cell receptor beta chains reported below all come from one sample, sequenced in a study of T-cell memory formation after mild COVID-19. Each CDR3 protein gets one entry after TCRdb re-called the 5' RACE reads with MiXCR. Of about 400,000 distinct CDR3 sequences listed, around 22% are singletons. Sequenced material: PBMCs or a T cell subset sorted from them (not recorded which). These receptors all come from an adult woman who had mild COVID-19 (a few samples of this study predate the infection). Cell type and time point are not known.

This chain connects TRBV5-1 to TRBJ2-7; TRBD2 matches 8 bases. The CDR3 sequence is 16 residues long. Germline V gene data show CDR1 as SGHRS and CDR2 as YFSETQ. V was pared by 0 bases and J by 0 bases, with 5 bases of the junction left unmatched. CDR3 nucleotide sequence: TGCGCCAGCAGCTTGGACAGCGGGGGTACCTCCTACGAGCAGTACTTC. Translation gives CASSLDSGGTSYEQYF.

V usage is TRBV29-1 and J usage is TRBJ2-7; 12 nucleotides align to TRBD2. J was trimmed by 0 bases and V by 4 bases; bases with no gene match: 4. Per germline, CDR1 SQVTM and CDR2 ANQGSEA. The CDR3 totals 15 residues. The CDR3 loop reads CSVGEGLAGSYEQYF. In nucleotides, the CDR3 is TGCAGCGTTGGGGAGGGACTAGCGGGCTCCTACGAGCAGTACTTC.

This chain joins TRBV6-5 and TRBJ1-4, with D unresolved. This CDR3 has 12 amino acids. Germline V gene lookup returns CDR1 MNHEY and CDR2 SVGAGI. V was cut by 5 bases and J by 8 bases, with 9 bases left in between. The CDR3 region is CASSPNDEKLFF. CDR3 bases: TGTGCCAGCAGTCCGAATGACGAAAAACTGTTTTTT.

This clonotype was recorded a few times. The chain couples TRBV11-2 to TRBJ2-1, with D tentatively TRBD1 or TRBD2 (5 bases each). The CDR3 covers 15 residues. Deletions cut 4 bases from V and 4 bases from J, with 14 bases between. CDR1 SGHAT and CDR2 FQNNGV come from the germline V gene. This chain's CDR3 is CASSSPGRNYNEQFF. CDR3 DNA: TGTGCCAGCAGCTCCCCGGGACGGAATTACAATGAGCAGTTCTTC.

The rearrangement joins TRBV20-1 to TRBJ2-1; D is ambiguous. Per germline, CDR1 DFQATT and CDR2 SNEGSKA (reference sequence). The CDR3 loop spans 16 amino acids. Trimming took off 0 bases at V and 3 bases at J, with 15 bases between the two ends. The CDR3 DNA reads TGCAGTGCTAGAGATCCGACGAAAGGAGACTACAATGAGCAGTTCTTC. Protein sequence: CSARDPTKGDYNEQFF.

The table lists this clonotype with many counts. CDR3 protein: CASSYSRELARSEQYF. The CDR3 DNA follows: TGTGCCAGCAGTTACTCGCGGGAGCTAGCCAGGTCTGAGCAGTACTTC. The chain couples TRBV6-6 to TRBJ2-7; 7 bases fit TRBD2. CDR1 is MNHNY and CDR2 is SVGAGI in the germline V gene (reference sequence). The junction had 12 bases not matched to a gene; V was cut back by 0 bases and J by 7 bases. CDR3 length equals 16 residues.

V is TRBV7-9 and J is TRBJ1-1; perhaps TRBD1 as D (6 bases). With 6 bases removed from V and 5 bases from J, the gap between germline ends came to 16 bases. Germline loops: CDR1 SEHNR, CDR2 FQNEAQ (reference sequence). CDR3 length: 14 residues. As DNA, the CDR3 is TGTGCCAGCAGGCCCAACGAGGGGGGGACTGAAGCTTTCTTT. Protein: CASRPNEGGTEAFF. The whole variable domain, filled in from reference TRBV7-9 and TRBJ1-1, reads DTGVSQNPRHKITKRGQNVTFRCDPISEHNRLYWYRQTLGQGPEFLTYFQNEAQLEKSRLLSDRFSAERPKGSFSTLEIQRTEQGDSAMYLCASRPNEGGTEAFFGQGTRLTVV.

In its sample, this clonotype was seen a few times. The chain combines TRBV18 with TRBJ2-7, with 8 bases lining up with TRBD1. CDR3 size: 17 residues. Germline CDR1 reads KGHSH; CDR2 reads LQKENI. J was trimmed by 1 base and V by 5 bases; bases with no gene match: 13. The CDR3 reads CASSTAQGALRSYEQYF. CDR3 coding DNA: TGTGCCAGCTCAACGGCCCAGGGGGCCCTACGTTCCTACGAGCAGTACTTC.

The J gene is TRBJ1-1, the V gene TRBV9; 10 bases are a match to TRBD1. Germline assignment: CDR1 SGDLS and CDR2 YYNGEE. V lost 5 bases and J lost 11; bases outside the gene matches: 9. This CDR3 region has 13 residues. This CDR3 is CASRGQGDIGAFF. The CDR3 DNA sequence: TGTGCCAGCAGAGGACAGGGGGATATAGGCGCTTTCTTT.

The chain recombines TRBV5-4 with TRBJ2-3; no reliable D call. The V end lost 6 bases, the J end lost 3 bases, and 8 bases lay between the germline ends. CDR1 is SGHNT and CDR2 is YYREEE in the germline V gene (reference sequence). The CDR3 loop spans 12 amino acids. The CDR3 is CASTATTDTQYF. CDR3 nucleotide sequence: TGTGCCAGCACCGCGACGACAGATACGCAGTATTTT.

As to this clonotype: The CDR3 ends on some other residue instead of the conserved phenylalanine or tryptophan, so this is likely a read error. The rearrangement links TRBV20-1 to TRBJ2-5; perhaps TRBD2 as D (5 bases). This CDR3 region has 15 residues. V was shortened by 5 bases and J by 2 bases, with 18 bases between the two germline ends. Germline V lookup: CDR1 DFQATT, CDR2 SNEGSKA (reference sequence). CDR3 residues: CSAGSGSRAQETQYL. CDR3 DNA sequence: TGCAGTGCTGGATCGGGGTCGAGGGCTCAAGAGACCCAGTACTTG.

V gene TRBV7-3 combines with J gene TRBJ2-1; maybe TRBD1 (6 bases). Germline loops: CDR1 SGHTA, CDR2 FQGTGA. Between the trimmed V and J ends, which lost 6 bases and 0 bases, there was a span of 15 bases. The length of the CDR3 is 16 residues. CDR3 coding DNA: TGTGCCAGCAGAGCCGGGACATCTAGCTCCTACAATGAGCAGTTCTTC. It is translated as CASRAGTSSSYNEQFF.

The rearrangement joins TRBV5-1 to TRBJ2-1; D might be TRBD1 or TRBD2, each matching 5 bases. This CDR3 has 17 amino acids. Per the germline V gene, CDR1 is SGHRS and CDR2 is YFSETQ. V lost 0 bases and J 2 bases, leaving 15 bases between the germline ends. The CDR3: CASSLAGQRDPYNEQFF. The CDR3 bases are TGCGCCAGCAGCTTGGCCGGTCAACGGGACCCCTACAATGAGCAGTTCTTC. Full variable domain (remainder filled in from reference TRBV5-1 and TRBJ2-1): KAGVTQTPRYLIKTRGQQVTLSCSPISGHRSVSWYQQTPGQGLQFLFEYFSETQRNKGNFPGRFSGRQFSNSRSEMNVSTLELGDSALYLCASSLAGQRDPYNEQFFGPGTRLTVL.

This clonotype was observed a handful of times. The CDR3 protein is CASSLRQGASGEQYF. The CDR3 DNA reads TGTGCCAGCAGTTTAAGACAGGGGGCCTCGGGAGAGCAGTACTTC. This chain uses TRBV12-3 or TRBV12-4 with TRBJ2-7; TRBD1 agrees at 10 bases. Trimming cost V 2 bases and J 7 bases; bases outside gene matches: 8. The CDR3 loop spans 15 amino acids.

This clonotype was seen a few times. The V gene is TRBV27, the J gene TRBJ2-5; D may be TRBD1 (6 bases). The CDR3 has 14 amino acids. V lost 5 bases and J 4 bases, leaving 14 bases between the germline ends. Germline CDR1 MNHEY, CDR2 SMNVEV (reference sequence). As DNA, the CDR3 is TGTGCCAGCAGTGCACAGGGATCCCCAGAGACCCAGTACTTC. Its translation: CASSAQGSPETQYF.

This clonotype came up a few times. Here the CDR3 reads CASSTASGGYNEQFF. CDR3 nucleotides: TGCGCCAGCAGCACCGCTAGCGGGGGATACAATGAGCAGTTCTTC. The chain is built from TRBV5-1 and TRBJ2-1; 10 nucleotides line up with TRBD2. The germline gives CDR1 SGHRS, CDR2 YFSETQ. This CDR3 contains 15 residues. With 4 bases clipped from V and 4 bases from J, the junction kept 5 bases outside the gene matches.

The V gene is TRBV24-1, the J gene TRBJ2-1; 7 positions agree with TRBD2. CDR1 and CDR2 (germline): KGHDR, SFDVKD. The CDR3 is made up of 20 amino acids. The V and J ends lost 3 bases and 7 bases, in that order; junction bases with no gene match: 23. CDR3 coding DNA: TGTGCCACCAGTGATCCTTCGGCGGGAGCTTCCCTCCCGGGGGGTAATGAGCAGTTCTTC. Amino acids: CATSDPSAGASLPGGNEQFF.

V and J are TRBV11-2 and TRBJ1-6; D is uncertain. This CDR3 is built from 15 residues. The germline V gene encodes CDR1 SGHAT and CDR2 FQNNGV. V dropped 4 bases and J dropped 7 bases, with 14 bases sitting between them. CDR3 amino acids: CASSSTPGWNSPLHF. CDR3 bases: TGTGCCAGCAGCTCCACCCCAGGTTGGAATTCACCCCTCCACTTT.

The chain recombines TRBV29-1 with TRBJ2-7, with 11 bases lining up with TRBD2. The V gene end was trimmed by 3 bases and the J gene end by 4 bases; junction bases not matched to a gene: 2. This CDR3 comprises 13 residues. The germline CDR1 and CDR2 sequences are SQVTM and ANQGSEA. The CDR3: CSVETSGDYEQYF. The CDR3 region has the DNA TGCAGCGTTGAGACTAGCGGGGATTACGAGCAGTACTTC.

V is TRBV9 and J is TRBJ2-3; D is undetermined. The CDR3 consists of 13 residues. V was clipped by 4 bases and J by 6 bases, with 12 bases between them. Germline V gene lookup returns CDR1 SGDLS and CDR2 YYNGEE. The CDR3 reads CASSSLPSDTQYF. The CDR3 coding sequence is TGTGCCAGCAGCTCCCTACCGTCGGATACGCAGTATTTT.

The sample holds a few counts of this clonotype. Here the CDR3 DNA reads TGCGCCAGCAGCTGGGCAGGGGACATCGGTGGCGCTGAAGCTTTCTTT. This codes for CASSWAGDIGGAEAFF. The chain recombines TRBV5-1 with TRBJ1-1, with D perhaps TRBD1 (6 bases). Germline CDR1 is SGHRS and CDR2 is YFSETQ. The CDR3 spans 16 residues. The ends were cut back, 3 bases at V and 6 bases at J, with 21 bases in the middle.

The gene calls are TRBV5-1 and TRBJ1-6, with a tentative D call TRBD1 (6 bases). CDR3 length equals 14 residues. Per the germline V gene, CDR1 is SGHRS and CDR2 is YFSETQ. Trimming pared 7 bases from V and 8 bases from J, leaving 16 bases between. For the CDR3, the DNA is TGCGCCAGCGGCAGGGGTCAAAGTTATTCACCCCTCCACTTT. Protein product: CASGRGQSYSPLHF.

This clonotype was recorded a few times. The J gene is TRBJ1-2, the V gene TRBV11-2; no clear D. V lost 0 bases to trimming and J lost 4 bases, with 15 bases between them. The CDR3 has 16 amino acids. Germline V lookup: CDR1 SGHAT, CDR2 FQNNGV. CDR3 nucleotides: TGTGCCAGCAGCTTAGAATACGCGGCAGGCATCTATGGCTACACCTTC. Translation gives CASSLEYAAGIYGYTF.

V usage is TRBV12-3 or TRBV12-4 and J usage is TRBJ2-1; no clear D gene. The V gene lost 2 bases and the J gene lost 9 bases, with 8 bases spanning the gap. The CDR3 is 12 amino acids. The CDR3 loop reads CASSLKVAEQFF. The CDR3 DNA follows: TGTGCCAGCAGTTTAAAGGTGGCTGAGCAGTTCTTC.

The chain links TRBV6-2 or TRBV6-3 to TRBJ2-7; 12 bases agree with TRBD1. Germline V gives CDR1 MNHEY, CDR2 SVGEGT. The CDR3 loop spans 17 amino acids. The V and J ends lost 2 bases and 6 bases, in that order; junction bases with no gene match: 11. The CDR3 loop reads CASSYPNSGTGGGEQYF. The CDR3 nucleotides read TGTGCCAGCAGTTACCCCAATTCCGGGACAGGGGGCGGCGAGCAGTACTTC.

V and J are TRBV12-3 or TRBV12-4 and TRBJ2-1; D tentatively reads TRBD1 or TRBD2 (5 bases each). The CDR3 extends over 15 amino acids. Trimming stripped 6 bases from V and 6 bases from J, with 18 bases between. CDR3 sequence reads: CASSPSGTPRNEQFF. For the CDR3, the DNA is TGTGCCAGCAGCCCCTCCGGGACCCCTCGCAATGAGCAGTTCTTC.